One and the same sample provided the 11 T cell receptor beta chains below, sequenced in a study of T cell clonality in common variable immunodeficiency. The table came from immunoSEQ multiplex PCR; TCRdb's copy has only in-frame clones and leaves some out. This sample carries 35,000 or so clones, none of them present only once. The sequenced material came from peripheral blood mononuclear cells. The source is a person between 18 and 70 years old in good health.

This clone was seen ten or more times. The read ends 3 residues before the CDR3 terminus; that terminus is restored from the germline J gene. This sequence joins TRBV6-2 or TRBV6-3 and TRBJ2-3, with TRBD1 matching over 9 bases. Losses at the gene ends were 0 bases for V and 4 bases for J; bases not matched to a gene: 5. The CDR3 spans 16 residues. The germline V gene encodes CDR1 MNHEY and CDR2 SVGEGT. CDR3 region: CASSYSYGTGPDTQYF. The part of the CDR3 DNA that was read is TGTGCCAGCAGTTACTCATATGGGACAGGGCCAGATACG.

This clone appeared many times. At one boundary the junction diverges from the germline segment, which might be a read error. From the germline J gene comes the end of the CDR3, since the read stops 3 residues before it. The genes are TRBV7-7 and TRBJ2-4, with 11 nucleotides matching TRBD2. The germline gives CDR1 SSHAT, CDR2 FNYEAQ (reference sequence). The CDR3 has 13 amino acids. Incomplete CDR3 DNA: TGTGCTAGCAGCTTGGCTAGCGGGGGGCGT. Translating gives CASSLASGGR. The full CDR3 protein reads CASSLASGGRQYF. The variable domain in full, with the rest retrieved from reference TRBV7-7 and TRBJ2-4, is GAGVSQSPRYKVTKRGQDVTLRCDPISSHATLYWYQQALGQGPEFLTYFNYEAQPDKSGLPSDRFSAERPEGSISTLTIQRTEQRDSAMYRCASSLASGGRQYFGAGTRLSVL.

This clone was recorded at least ten times. The missing CDR3 end, 3 residues past where the read stops, is filled in from the germline J gene. V and J are TRBV5-1 and TRBJ2-6; perhaps TRBD1 as D (5 bases). Trimming took 2 bases from V and 0 from J, leaving 6 bases between them. Germline V gives CDR1 SGHRS, CDR2 YFSETQ. This CDR3 spans 15 amino acids. The sequenced CDR3 bases are TGCGCCAGCAGCTTACAGGTCTCTGGGGCCAACGTC. This gives the protein CASSLQVSGANV. The whole CDR3 protein is CASSLQVSGANVLTF. The full variable domain, completed using reference TRBV5-1 and TRBJ2-6, is KAGVTQTPRYLIKTRGQQVTLSCSPISGHRSVSWYQQTPGQGLQFLFEYFSETQRNKGNFPGRFSGRQFSNSRSEMNVSTLELGDSALYLCASSLQVSGANVLTFGAGSRLTVL.

At least ten counts were recorded for this clone. The read terminates 3 residues before the CDR3 end, so the remaining end is supplied by the germline J gene. This chain joins TRBV5-1 and TRBJ2-5; TRBD2 matches at 8 bases. Germline values: CDR1 SGHRS, CDR2 YFSETQ. Unmatched junction bases numbered 1, after V lost 0 bases and J lost 3 bases. The CDR3 runs 14 residues. The CDR3 here is CASSLGRGEETQYF. Incomplete CDR3 DNA: TGCGCCAGCAGCTTGGGGCGGGGGGAAGAGACC. The whole variable domain, filled in from reference TRBV5-1 and TRBJ2-5, reads KAGVTQTPRYLIKTRGQQVTLSCSPISGHRSVSWYQQTPGQGLQFLFEYFSETQRNKGNFPGRFSGRQFSNSRSEMNVSTLELGDSALYLCASSLGRGEETQYFGPGTRLLVL.

This clone was counted only a few times. Read sequence stops 3 residues before the CDR3 end, and the germline J gene provides the missing end. The genes are TRBV6-2 or TRBV6-3 and TRBJ2-5; the D gene is possibly TRBD1 (6 bases). Germline V gene sequence: CDR1 MNHEY, CDR2 SVGEGT. The CDR3 runs 14 residues. V lost 7 bases and J 5 bases, leaving 17 bases between the germline ends. The chain's CDR3 is CASIPRGGGETQYF. The CDR3 bases that were read are TGTGCCAGCATCCCGAGAGGGGGTGGTGAGACC.

This clone was observed at least ten times. The read finishes 3 residues shy of the CDR3 end, and the germline J gene is used to complete it. The gene calls are TRBV20-1 and TRBJ1-1; the match to TRBD1 covers 8 bases. The germline gives CDR1 DFQATT, CDR2 SNEGSKA (reference sequence). CDR3 length equals 12 residues. V was clipped by 3 bases and J by 5 bases; unmatched bases: 2. CDR3 sequence reads: CSASQGATEAFF. Partial CDR3 DNA: TGCAGTGCTAGCCAGGGGGCAACTGAA.

Many counts were recorded for this clone. The observed sequence ends 3 residues before the CDR3 terminus, with the missing tail filled in from the germline J gene. The chain combines TRBV6-4 with TRBJ2-6, with D possibly matching TRBD1 (5 bases). V lost 3 bases and J lost 1, with 7 bases in between. Per the germline V gene, CDR1 is MRHNA and CDR2 is SNTAGT. The CDR3 extends over 15 amino acids. The chain's CDR3 is CASSDQGSGANVLTF. The DNA read from the CDR3 is TGTGCCAGCAGTGATCAGGGTTCTGGGGCCAACGTC.

In this sample, this clone turned up many times. The CDR3 goes on 3 residues after the read ends, and that part is filled in from the germline J gene. J is TRBJ2-2 and V is TRBV7-3, with 11 positions matching TRBD1. CDR1 is SGHTA and CDR2 is FQGTGA in the germline V gene. Trimming removed 5 bases from V and 4 bases from J; junction bases left unmatched: 6. There are 16 residues in the CDR3. CDR3 DNA, as far as it was read: TGTGCCAGCAGCCCCGGGGGACAGGGGGTCACCGGGGAG. Residues: CASSPGGQGVTGE. The CDR3 reads in full as CASSPGGQGVTGELFF.

This clone was found many times. The CDR3 is cut off 3 residues early in the read; its end comes from the germline J gene. The chain is built from TRBV2 and TRBJ2-5; TRBD1 aligns across 7 bases. This CDR3 contains 11 residues. V lost 8 bases to trimming and J lost 4 bases; unmatched junction nucleotides: 1. Germline loops: CDR1 SNHLY, CDR2 FYNNEI. This chain's CDR3 is CASWTGETQYF. The CDR3 bases that were read are TGTGCCAGCTGGACAGGAGAGACC.

This clone was counted many times. The read finishes 3 residues shy of the CDR3 end, and the germline J gene is used to complete it. The J gene is TRBJ1-6, the V gene TRBV30; possibly TRBD1 for D (5 bases). The germline V gene encodes CDR1 GTSNPN and CDR2 SVGIG (reference sequence). This CDR3 spans 19 amino acids. V lost 4 bases and J 5 bases, leaving 27 bases between the germline ends. The CDR3 protein is CAWIRAGKNLPPDNSPLHF. CDR3 bases read: TGTGCCTGGATCAGGGCAGGCAAAAATCTACCCCCCGATAATTCACCC.

This clone was observed many times. Read coverage stops 3 residues before the CDR3 terminus; the germline J gene supplies the remainder. The rearrangement links TRBV20-1 to TRBJ1-2; D remains unclear. Trimming removed 8 bases at V and 6 bases at J, with 13 bases between. The CDR3 has 11 amino acids. From germline, CDR1 is DFQATT and CDR2 SNEGSKA (reference sequence). The covered CDR3 bases are TGCAGTACCCCCGGGGTTAATGGC. Protein: CSTPGVNG. In full, the CDR3 is CSTPGVNGYTF.